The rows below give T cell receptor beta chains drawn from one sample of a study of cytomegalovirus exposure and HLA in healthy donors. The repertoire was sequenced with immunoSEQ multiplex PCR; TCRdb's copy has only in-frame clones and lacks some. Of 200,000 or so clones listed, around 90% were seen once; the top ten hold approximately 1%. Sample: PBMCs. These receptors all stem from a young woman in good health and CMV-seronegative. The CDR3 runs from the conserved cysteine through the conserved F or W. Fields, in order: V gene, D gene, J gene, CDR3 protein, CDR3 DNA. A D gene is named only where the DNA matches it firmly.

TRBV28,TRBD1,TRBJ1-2,CASGTGTDGYTF,TGTGCCAGCGGGACAGGGACCGATGGCTACACCTTC
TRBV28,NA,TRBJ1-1,CASSSGQNTEAFF,TGTGCCAGCAGCTCCGGACAGAACACTGAAGCTTTCTTT
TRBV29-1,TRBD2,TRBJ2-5,CSSRGGEMVVQETQYF,TGCAGCTCCCGGGGGGGGGAAATGGTCGTCCAAGAGACCCAGTACTTC
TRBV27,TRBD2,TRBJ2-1,CASSLFSGLNEQFF,TGTGCCAGCAGTTTATTCTCGGGACTAAATGAGCAGTTCTTC
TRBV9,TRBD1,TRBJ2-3,CASSVARGRLGTDTQYF,TGTGCCAGCAGCGTAGCTAGGGGGCGCTTAGGCACAGATACGCAGTATTTT
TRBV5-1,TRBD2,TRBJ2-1,CASNTGTSSNEQFF,TGCGCCAGCAATACCGGGACTAGCAGTAATGAGCAGTTCTTC
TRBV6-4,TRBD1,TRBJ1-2,CASSAGQGGYGYTF,TGTGCCAGCAGTGCAGGGCAGGGGGGCTATGGCTACACCTTC
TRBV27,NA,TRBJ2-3,CASTGLLPSGTDTQYF,TGTGCCAGCACGGGTTTGTTACCATCAGGCACAGATACGCAGTATTTT
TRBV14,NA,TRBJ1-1,CASSRSGSLREKTEAFF,TGTGCCAGCAGCCGGTCAGGGTCCCTAAGGGAAAAAACTGAAGCTTTCTTT
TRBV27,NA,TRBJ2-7,CASSLTPSNYEQYF,TGTGCCAGCAGTCTCACTCCTTCAAACTACGAGCAGTACTTC
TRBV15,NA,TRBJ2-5,CATSRDNGETQYF,TGTGCCACCAGCAGGGACAACGGAGAGACCCAGTACTTC
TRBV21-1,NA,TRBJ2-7,CASPRAPHRTYEQYF,TGTGCCAGCCCCCGAGCCCCTCACAGAACCTACGAGCAGTACTTC
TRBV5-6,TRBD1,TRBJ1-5,CASSPRKGGSGQPQHF,TGTGCCAGCAGCCCGAGGAAAGGGGGCAGCGGTCAGCCCCAGCATTTT